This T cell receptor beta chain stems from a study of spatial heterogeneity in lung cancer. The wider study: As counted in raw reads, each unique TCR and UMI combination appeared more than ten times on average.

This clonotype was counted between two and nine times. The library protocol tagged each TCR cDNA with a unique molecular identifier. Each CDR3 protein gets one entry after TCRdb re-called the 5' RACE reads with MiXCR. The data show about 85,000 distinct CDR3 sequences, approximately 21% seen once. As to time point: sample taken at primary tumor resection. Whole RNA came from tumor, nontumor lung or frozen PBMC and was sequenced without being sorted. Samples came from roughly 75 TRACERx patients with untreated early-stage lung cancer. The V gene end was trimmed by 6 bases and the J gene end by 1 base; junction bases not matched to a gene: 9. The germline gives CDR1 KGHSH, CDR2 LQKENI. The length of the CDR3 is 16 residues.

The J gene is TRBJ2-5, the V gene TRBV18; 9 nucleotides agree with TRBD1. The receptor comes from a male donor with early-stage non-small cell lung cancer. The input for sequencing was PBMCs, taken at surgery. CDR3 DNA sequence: TGTGCCAGCTCGCAAATGGACAGGGGTGTCCAAGAGACCCAGTACTTC. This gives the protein CASSQMDRGVQETQYF. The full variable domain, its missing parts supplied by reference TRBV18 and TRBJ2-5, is NAGVMQNPRHLVRRRGQEARLRCSPMKGHSHVYWYRQLPEEGLKFMVYLQKENIIDESGMPKERFSAEFPKEGPSILRIQQVVRGDSAAYFCASSQMDRGVQETQYFGPGTRLLVL.